This TCR beta chain originates from a study of blood T cell repertoires in COVID-19 (dated by TCRdb to the early 2020s). About the study as a whole: Samples from collaborators originated in the United States, Italy and Spain and spanned both the acute and convalescent phases of COVID-19. Where available, HLA class I and class II types were taken from metadata supplied by the sample provider and were not determined by assay-based typing. Deeply sampled blood TCRbeta repertoires from subjects exposed to, actively infected with, or recovered from COVID-19 were included in the dataset. The material from the prospective study consisted of cDNA or gDNA derived from T cells, B-cell-depleted T cells, or PBMCs. The samples were drawn from the first 160 participants of the ongoing ImmuneRACE study and from 1,254 subjects provided by 6 global collaborators. The repertoires were made available in a free public database intended to serve as a resource for research on the immune response to SARS-CoV-2. The sample metadata nearly always contained a de-identified subject ID, COVID-19 status, age in years and sex.

General study outcomes and caveats: The amount of clinical and demographic metadata varied by source and participant and was provided uncurated.

A remark on this clone: The target of this receptor is not known. No much larger clone is present one base from it, and per-base qualities are unavailable. Distinct nucleotide sequences in the sample also encode this CDR3.

The CDR3 numbers 14 residues from cysteine through phenylalanine. Just CDR3 DNA is preserved here, 42 bases in frame from base 1. CDR1 is given as SNHLY and CDR2 as FYNNEI, both from the germline V gene. Compared with germline, V lacks 4 bases and J lacks 1 base; bases without a gene match: 2. TCRbeta CDR3 regions were amplified from genomic DNA by means of the immunoSEQ Assay, a bias-controlled multiplex PCR. On the authors' methods: Nucleated cell counts per sample were estimated from amplification of reference gene primers within the assay. To quantify the absolute abundance of each unique TCRbeta CDR3 rearrangement, sequence reads were collapsed and filtered. For each sample, productive Simpson clonality was calculated as the square root of Simpson's diversity index across productive rearrangements. This is the immuneACCESS table as TCRdb keeps it, with only in-frame sequences that have V and J called. A part of the clones is gone; compared with another copy, unresolved V genes explain less than half, and the rest is unexplained. V, J and clone size are taken as reported in that table, and D and trimming were inferred from the DNA itself. The table for this sample lists about 150,000 clones; about 85% of them were counted only once. The ten largest clones represent 0.6% to 0.7% of the sample.

At one collaborating source in Seattle, patients were enrolled during active infection and were followed longitudinally through the course of disease. Whole blood was collected in K2EDTA tubes by collaborating institutions according to the institutions' own protocols. For TCRbeta analysis, collaborator samples were shipped as frozen whole blood, as isolated PBMCs, or as DNA extracted from either sample type. The receptor chain draws on TRBV2 and TRBJ1-2, and 8 bases in between align with TRBD1. The sequenced sample consisted of peripheral blood. This TCR derives from a man aged 55 to 70 with COVID-19, enrolled during active disease. The CDR3 reads CASSVGQDNYGYTF. The sequenced DNA: TGTGCCAGCAGTGTGGGACAGGATAACTATGGCTACACCTTC.